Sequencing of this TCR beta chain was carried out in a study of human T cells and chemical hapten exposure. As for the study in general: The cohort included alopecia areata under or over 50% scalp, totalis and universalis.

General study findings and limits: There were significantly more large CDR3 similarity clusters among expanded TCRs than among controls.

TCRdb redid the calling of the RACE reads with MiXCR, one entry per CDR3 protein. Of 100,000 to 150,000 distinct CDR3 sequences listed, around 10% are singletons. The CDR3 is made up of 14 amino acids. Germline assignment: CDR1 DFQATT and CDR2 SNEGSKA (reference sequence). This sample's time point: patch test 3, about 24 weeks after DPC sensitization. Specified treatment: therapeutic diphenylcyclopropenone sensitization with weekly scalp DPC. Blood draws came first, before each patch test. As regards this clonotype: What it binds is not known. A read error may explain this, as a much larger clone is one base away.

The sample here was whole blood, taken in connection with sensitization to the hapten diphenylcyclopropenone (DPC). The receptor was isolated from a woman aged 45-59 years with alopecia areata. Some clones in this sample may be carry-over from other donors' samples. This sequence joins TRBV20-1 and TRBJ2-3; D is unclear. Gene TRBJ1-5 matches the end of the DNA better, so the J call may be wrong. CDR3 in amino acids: CSPVGLGGTDTQHF. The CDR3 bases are TGCAGTCCGGTAGGGCTCGGCGGCACAGATACGCAGCATTTT.